This note documents a single TCR beta chain sequence. This sample is drawn from a study of long-term antiretroviral therapy in people with HIV. At survey level, the immunoSEQ assay was run in its v3.0 version. Clones were sequenced by immunoSEQ multiplex PCR, and TCRdb holds only the in-frame ones, with some missing. The table has 15,000 or so clones, approximately 90% seen once. The trim removed 9 bases at V and 0 bases at J, leaving 5 bases unmatched. Germline V gene lookup returns CDR1 LNHDA and CDR2 SQIVND (reference sequence). CDR3 length: 14 residues. The rearrangement uses TRBV19 and TRBJ1-2; 9 bases agree with TRBD1. This TCR derives from a man aged 50 or older with HIV. This sample comprised unsorted PBMCs, obtained 0.7 years before starting antiretroviral therapy. CDR3: CASGQGPSNYGYTF. The CDR3 nucleotides read TGTGCCAGCGGACAGGGGCCATCTAACTATGGCTACACCTTC.